The clone carrying this T cell receptor beta chain has more than one count but fewer than ten. This entry comes from a study of early T cells in non-severe SARS-CoV-2 infection. One entry per CDR3 protein results from TCRdb running MiXCR on the 5' RACE reads. The table records roughly 72,000 distinct CDR3 sequences, around 13% of them present only once. The sample taken for sequencing was whole blood. The origin of this receptor is an adult who was a healthcare worker with PCR-confirmed SARS-CoV-2 infection or an uninfected control (not recorded which).

CDR3 in amino acids: CASSLSQTGTSGRKTQYF. The CDR3 DNA follows: TGCGCCAGCAGCTTGTCCCAGACCGGGACTAGCGGGAGAAAGACCCAGTACTTC. The gene calls are TRBV5-1 and TRBJ2-5; TRBD2 agrees at 14 bases. The CDR3 has 18 residues. Trimming removed 1 base from V and 6 bases from J; junction bases left unmatched: 11. Per the germline V gene, CDR1 is SGHRS and CDR2 is YFSETQ.